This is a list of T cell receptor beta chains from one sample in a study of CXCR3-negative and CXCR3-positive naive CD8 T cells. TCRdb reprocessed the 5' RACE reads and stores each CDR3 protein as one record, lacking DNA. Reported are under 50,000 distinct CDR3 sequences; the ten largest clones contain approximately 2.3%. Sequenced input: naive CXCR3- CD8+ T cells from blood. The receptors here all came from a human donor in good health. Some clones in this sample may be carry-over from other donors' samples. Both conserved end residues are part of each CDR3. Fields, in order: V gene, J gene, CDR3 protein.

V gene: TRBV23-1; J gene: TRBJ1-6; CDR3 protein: CASSQGPSNDNSPLHF
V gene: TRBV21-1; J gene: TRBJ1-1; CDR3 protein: CASAASLNTEAFF
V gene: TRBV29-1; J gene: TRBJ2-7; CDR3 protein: CSVGSSGQGPYEQYF
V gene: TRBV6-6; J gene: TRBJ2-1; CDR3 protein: CASSFQPGNEQFF
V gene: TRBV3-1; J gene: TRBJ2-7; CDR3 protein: CASSPETSWVYEQYF
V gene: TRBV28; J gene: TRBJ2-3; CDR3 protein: CASSWTSRQDTQYF
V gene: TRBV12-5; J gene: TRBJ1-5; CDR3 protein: CASGLSWDRGDQPQHF
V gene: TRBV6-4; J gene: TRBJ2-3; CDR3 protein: CASSASGGATDTQYF
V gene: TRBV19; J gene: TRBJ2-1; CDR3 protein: CASSIGGGNYNEQFF
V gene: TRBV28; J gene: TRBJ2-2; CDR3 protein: CASSLRGPWKTGELFF
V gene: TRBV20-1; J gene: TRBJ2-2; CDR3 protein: CSARDKGGLNTGELFF
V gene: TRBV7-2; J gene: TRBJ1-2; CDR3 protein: CASSLSGTGGGYGYTF
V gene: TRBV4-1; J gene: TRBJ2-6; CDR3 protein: CASSQYPPDNSGANVLTF
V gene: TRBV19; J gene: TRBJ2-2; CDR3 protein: CASKISTRGTGELFF
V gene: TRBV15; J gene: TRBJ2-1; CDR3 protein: CATSSPLDAYNEQFF
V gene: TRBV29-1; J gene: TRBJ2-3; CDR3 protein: CSVGTGDNTDTQYF
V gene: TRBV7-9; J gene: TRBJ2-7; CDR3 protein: CASSALRIYEQYF
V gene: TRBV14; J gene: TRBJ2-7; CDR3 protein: CASSQDYEQYF
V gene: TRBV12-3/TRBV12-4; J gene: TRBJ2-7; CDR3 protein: CASSSPSSGAYEQYF
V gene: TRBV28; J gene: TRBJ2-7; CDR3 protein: CASRPLEERYEQYF
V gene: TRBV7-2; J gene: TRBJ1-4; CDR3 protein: CASSFEDSDEKLFF
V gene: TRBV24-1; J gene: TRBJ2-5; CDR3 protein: CATSGVTAGGSQETQYF